Detailed here is one T cell receptor beta chain. This entry belongs to a study of T cell responses to AZD1222 COVID-19 vaccine. The CDR3 contains 16 residues. Germline-derived CDR1 and CDR2 are KGHDR and SFDVKD. V was trimmed by 7 bases and J by 6 bases, leaving 21 bases between them. Measured with immunoSEQ multiplex PCR; TCRdb has only the in-frame clones, and not every one. The sample has about 92,000 clones, roughly nine tenths seen once. The TCR sequence derives from an adult in good health. This sample comprised peripheral blood, obtained on day 0 of AZD1222 vaccination. The chain links TRBV24-1 to TRBJ2-1; D possibly corresponds to TRBD1 (6 bases). The CDR3 sequence is CATSSGHVLGANEQFF. DNA for the CDR3: TGTGCCACCAGCTCCGGGCATGTGTTGGGGGCCAATGAGCAGTTCTTC.